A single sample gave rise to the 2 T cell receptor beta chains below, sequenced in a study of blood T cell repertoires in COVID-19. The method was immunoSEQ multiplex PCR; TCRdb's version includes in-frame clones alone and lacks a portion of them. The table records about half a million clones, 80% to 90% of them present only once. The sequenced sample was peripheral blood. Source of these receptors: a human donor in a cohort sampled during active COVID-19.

The DNA of the CDR3 is TGTGCCAGCAGTGAAGGGCTGTCTGAGCAGTTCTTC. This translates into CASSEGLSEQFF. The chain joins TRBV2 to TRBJ2-1; D ambiguous. CDR3 length equals 12 residues. In germline, CDR1 is SNHLY, CDR2 FYNNEI. The ends were cut back, 1 base at V and 9 bases at J, with 7 bases in the middle.

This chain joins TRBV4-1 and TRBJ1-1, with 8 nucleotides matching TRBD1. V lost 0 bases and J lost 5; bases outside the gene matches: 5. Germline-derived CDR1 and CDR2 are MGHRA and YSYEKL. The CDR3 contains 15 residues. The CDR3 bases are TGCGCCAGCAGCCAAGATGGCAACAGGGGGACTGAAGCTTTCTTT. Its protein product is CASSQDGNRGTEAFF.